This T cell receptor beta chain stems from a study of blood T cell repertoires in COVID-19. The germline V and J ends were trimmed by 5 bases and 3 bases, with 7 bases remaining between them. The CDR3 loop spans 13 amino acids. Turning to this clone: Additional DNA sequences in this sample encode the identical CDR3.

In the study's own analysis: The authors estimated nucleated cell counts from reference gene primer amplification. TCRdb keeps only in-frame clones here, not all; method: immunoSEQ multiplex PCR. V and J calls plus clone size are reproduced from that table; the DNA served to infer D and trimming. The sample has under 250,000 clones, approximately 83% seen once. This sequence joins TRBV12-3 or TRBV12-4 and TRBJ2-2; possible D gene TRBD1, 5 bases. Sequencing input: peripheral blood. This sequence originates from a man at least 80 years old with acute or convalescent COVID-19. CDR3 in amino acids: CASSPRDTGELFF. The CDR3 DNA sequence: TGTGCCAGCAGTCCCAGGGACACCGGGGAGCTGTTTTTT.